This is a list of T cell receptor beta chains from one sample in a study of OX40 agonist ivuxolimab in advanced cancers. This table comes from immunoSEQ multiplex PCR, and its TCRdb copy is limited to in-frame clones, with some not included. The table records around 100,000 clones, about 91% of them present only once. Sequenced material: CD4+ or CD8+ T cells sorted from blood, taken in a trial of the OX40 agonist ivuxolimab. The origin of the receptors is an adult with an advanced solid tumor such as melanoma, head and neck, liver or kidney cancer. The CDR3 runs from the conserved cysteine through the conserved F or W. The order of the fields is V gene, D gene, clone size, J gene, CDR3 protein, CDR3 DNA. The D gene is left open where the match is weak. Rows give clone size only sometimes, using once, few, many, or a class for an expanded clone.

>TRBV29-1|.|.|TRBJ2-7
CSVAGEASSYEQYF
TGCAGCGTAGCAGGGGAAGCTAGCTCCTACGAGCAGTACTTC
>TRBV30|TRBD1|.|TRBJ2-7
CAWSVRGTGSTYEQYF
TGTGCCTGGAGTGTACGGGGGACAGGTAGTACCTACGAGCAGTACTTC
>TRBV5-4|.|.|TRBJ2-7
CASSSPGDLPYEQYF
TGTGCCAGCAGCTCCCCCGGGGACCTACCCTACGAGCAGTACTTC
>TRBV4-2|TRBD1|.|TRBJ1-4
CASSPGGARSANEKLFF
TGTGCCAGCAGCCCAGGGGGCGCGAGGTCGGCTAATGAAAAACTGTTTTTT
>TRBV5-6|.|.|TRBJ2-1
CASSSVPSYNEQFF
TGTGCCAGCAGCTCGGTCCCCTCCTACAATGAGCAGTTCTTC
>TRBV6-5|.|.|TRBJ1-2
CASTEDPQDSGYTF
TGTGCCAGCACCGAGGACCCCCAGGACTCAGGCTACACCTTC
>TRBV5-1|.|.|TRBJ1-5
CASSPAGGDGQPQHF
TGCGCCAGCAGCCCGGCGGGGGGAGACGGTCAGCCCCAGCATTTT
>TRBV6-6|.|once|TRBJ2-7
CASSQTGTEQYF
TGTGCCAGCAGTCAGACAGGAACCGAGCAGTACTTC
>TRBV7-6|.|.|TRBJ1-3
CASSSPHGGDSSGNTIYF
TGTGCCAGCAGCTCCCCACATGGGGGGGATTCCTCTGGAAACACCATATATTTT
>TRBV14|TRBD1|.|TRBJ2-1
CASSPGQGEHEQFF
TGTGCCAGCAGCCCGGGACAGGGGGAACATGAGCAGTTCTTC
>TRBV11-2|.|once|TRBJ1-6
CASRSPGDSPLHF
TGTGCCAGCAGGTCTCCAGGGGACTCACCCCTCCACTTT
>TRBV19|.|.|TRBJ1-1
CASDRGVGTEAFF
TGTGCCAGTGATAGGGGTGTCGGCACTGAAGCTTTCTTT
>TRBV28|.|.|TRBJ1-5
CVSGISNQPQHF
TGTGTCTCGGGAATTAGCAATCAGCCCCAGCATTTT
>TRBV19|TRBD2|.|TRBJ2-3
CASRGAGGFADTQYF
TGTGCCAGTAGGGGAGCGGGGGGGTTCGCAGATACGCAGTATTTT
>TRBV7-2|.|.|TRBJ1-5
CASTLPGSDQPQHF
TGTGCCAGCACCCTTCCAGGGAGTGATCAGCCCCAGCATTTT
>TRBV5-6|.|.|TRBJ1-1
CASSHRGGTEAFF
TGTGCCAGCAGTCACCGAGGGGGTACTGAAGCTTTCTTT
>TRBV6-5|TRBD1|.|TRBJ2-7
CASSFDRGRYEQYF
TGTGCCAGCAGTTTCGACAGGGGGCGGTACGAGCAGTACTTC
>TRBV29-1|.|.|TRBJ2-6
CSVEAAGANVLTF
TGCAGCGTTGAGGCAGCTGGGGCCAACGTCCTGACTTTC
>TRBV29-1|TRBD2|.|TRBJ2-1
CSATSSLTYNEQFF
TGCAGCGCGACTAGCTCCCTGACCTACAATGAGCAGTTCTTC
>TRBV18|TRBD1|.|TRBJ2-7
CASSPPIGQGRSSSYEQYF
TGTGCCAGCTCACCACCGATCGGACAGGGGAGATCGAGCTCCTACGAGCAGTACTTC
>TRBV9|.|.|TRBJ2-1
CASSVALGGEQFF
TGTGCCAGCAGCGTAGCTTTGGGGGGAGAGCAGTTCTTC
>TRBV28|TRBD2|.|TRBJ2-7
CASSLTSGVTYEQYF
TGTGCCAGCAGTTTGACTAGCGGGGTCACCTACGAGCAGTACTTC
>TRBV7-9|.|once|TRBJ1-1
CASSLQGGAFF
TGTGCCAGCAGCCTCCAGGGTGGAGCTTTCTTT
>TRBV7-2|.|once|TRBJ2-1
CASSLRDQGGYNEQFF
TGTGCCAGCAGCTTAAGGGATCAGGGGGGTTACAATGAGCAGTTCTTC
>TRBV19|TRBD2|.|TRBJ2-3
CASGIEREDTQYF
TGTGCCAGTGGAATTGAGCGGGAGGATACGCAGTATTTT
>TRBV7-2|.|once|TRBJ1-2
CASSLEANGGYTF
TGTGCCAGCAGCTTAGAGGCAAATGGGGGCTACACCTTC
>TRBV30|.|.|TRBJ1-3
CAWSRGSGNTIYF
TGTGCCTGGAGTAGGGGATCTGGAAACACCATATATTTT
>TRBV7-9|.|.|TRBJ2-2
CASSLGSNTGELFF
TGTGCCAGCAGCTTGGGATCGAACACCGGGGAGCTGTTTTTT
>TRBV25-1|.|few|TRBJ1-1
CASSTHRAGNTEAFF
TGTGCCAGCAGTACCCACCGGGCTGGGAACACTGAAGCTTTCTTT
>TRBV7-9|.|.|TRBJ2-3
CASSLTGGTDTQYF
TGTGCCAGCAGCCTGACGGGGGGCACAGATACGCAGTATTTT
>TRBV2|.|.|TRBJ1-1
CASSYRVSEAFF
TGTGCCAGCAGTTACAGGGTCTCTGAAGCTTTCTTT
>TRBV5-1|TRBD1|.|TRBJ1-1
CASNPRDRGLDTEAFF
TGCGCCAGCAACCCCCGGGACAGGGGGCTTGACACTGAAGCTTTCTTT
>TRBV6-5|TRBD1|.|TRBJ1-1
CASSPGTGNTEAFF
TGTGCCAGCAGTCCTGGGACAGGGAACACTGAAGCTTTCTTT
>TRBV7-3|TRBD2|.|TRBJ2-2
CASSLNREVGGELFF
TGTGCCAGCAGCTTAAACCGGGAGGTCGGCGGGGAGCTGTTTTTT
>TRBV19|.|.|TRBJ1-4
CASSFDEKLFF
TGTGCCAGTAGTTTCGATGAAAAACTGTTTTTT
>TRBV29-1|.|.|TRBJ2-1
CSVEVNRYNEQFF
TGCAGCGTTGAAGTGAACCGTTACAATGAGCAGTTCTTC
>TRBV6-6|.|.|TRBJ2-7
CASSPRSFPYEQYF
TGTGCCAGCAGTCCCAGGTCGTTCCCCTACGAGCAGTACTTC
>TRBV7-3|.|.|TRBJ2-2
CASSLAGSNTGELFF
TGTGCCAGCAGCTTAGCGGGGTCGAACACCGGGGAGCTGTTTTTT
>TRBV19|TRBD2|.|TRBJ2-3
CASSMRTSGRNTQYF
TGTGCCAGTAGTATGCGGACTAGCGGGAGAAATACGCAGTATTTT
>TRBV11-3|.|.|TRBJ1-1
CASSLDGTSEAFF
TGTGCCAGCAGCTTAGATGGGACATCTGAAGCTTTCTTT
>TRBV6-5|.|once|TRBJ1-5
CASSPFGRINQPQHF
TGTGCCAGCAGTCCCTTCGGACGGATCAATCAGCCCCAGCATTTT
>TRBV28|.|.|TRBJ2-7
CASSLNPGAPTYEQYF
TGTGCCAGCAGTTTAAACCCCGGGGCGCCGACCTACGAGCAGTACTTC
>TRBV5-1|.|.|TRBJ1-1
CASSSRFSVRNTEAFF
TGCGCCAGCAGCTCCCGTTTTTCGGTGAGGAACACTGAAGCTTTCTTT
>TRBV5-4|.|.|TRBJ2-7
CASSLDLGAYEQYF
TGTGCCAGCAGCTTGGACCTGGGGGCCTACGAGCAGTACTTC
>TRBV5-1|.|once|TRBJ2-1
CASSREGSEIYNEQFF
TGCGCCAGCAGCCGAGAAGGTAGCGAGATCTACAATGAGCAGTTCTTC
>TRBV15|.|.|TRBJ2-7
CATSRAGLSSYEQYF
TGTGCCACCAGCAGAGCCGGACTTAGCTCCTACGAGCAGTACTTC
>TRBV7-9|TRBD2|.|TRBJ2-5
CASSPGLAETTGETQYF
TGTGCCAGCAGTCCAGGACTAGCGGAGACCACCGGGGAGACCCAGTACTTC
>TRBV21-1|.|.|TRBJ2-3
CASRPGLASDTQYF
TGTGCCAGCAGACCGGGACTAGCGTCAGATACGCAGTATTTT
>TRBV16|.|.|TRBJ2-7
CASSHYSRGRSYEQYF
TGTGCCAGCAGCCACTATAGCAGGGGACGCTCCTACGAGCAGTACTTC
>TRBV5-1|.|.|TRBJ2-2
CASSSLEGTGELFF
TGCGCCAGCAGCTCTCTAGAGGGGACCGGGGAGCTGTTTTTT
>TRBV27|TRBD1|.|TRBJ1-5
CASSLSGRTGFNQPQHF
TGTGCCAGCAGTTTATCAGGACGGACAGGGTTCAATCAGCCCCAGCATTTT
>TRBV5-1|TRBD2|.|TRBJ2-5
CASSSTSGSKETQYF
TGCGCCAGCAGCTCTACTAGCGGGTCAAAAGAGACCCAGTACTTC